This T cell receptor beta chain was found in a study of CD8 T cells in Susac syndrome. Trimming cost V 1 base and J 4 bases, with 13 bases left between them. The CDR3 covers 15 residues. CDR1 is SGHTA, CDR2 FQGNSA, per germline. After extraction with the RNeasy kit, about 0.5 to 1 ug of the RNA was reverse transcribed using random hexamers. In TCRdb, the immunoSEQ multiplex PCR reads were re-called with MiXCR into one record per CDR3 protein. Found here are approximately 190,000 distinct CDR3 sequences, 91% of them singletons; the top ten hold 0.087%. This TCR was sampled from a human donor with Susac syndrome. The chain carries TRBV7-2 and TRBJ1-2; D not certain. Sequencing used CD4+ T cells from PBMCs. The CDR3 DNA follows: TGTGCCAGCAGCTTAGGCGGCTTGCTCTTCTATGGCTACACCTTC. Translating gives CASSLGGLLFYGYTF.